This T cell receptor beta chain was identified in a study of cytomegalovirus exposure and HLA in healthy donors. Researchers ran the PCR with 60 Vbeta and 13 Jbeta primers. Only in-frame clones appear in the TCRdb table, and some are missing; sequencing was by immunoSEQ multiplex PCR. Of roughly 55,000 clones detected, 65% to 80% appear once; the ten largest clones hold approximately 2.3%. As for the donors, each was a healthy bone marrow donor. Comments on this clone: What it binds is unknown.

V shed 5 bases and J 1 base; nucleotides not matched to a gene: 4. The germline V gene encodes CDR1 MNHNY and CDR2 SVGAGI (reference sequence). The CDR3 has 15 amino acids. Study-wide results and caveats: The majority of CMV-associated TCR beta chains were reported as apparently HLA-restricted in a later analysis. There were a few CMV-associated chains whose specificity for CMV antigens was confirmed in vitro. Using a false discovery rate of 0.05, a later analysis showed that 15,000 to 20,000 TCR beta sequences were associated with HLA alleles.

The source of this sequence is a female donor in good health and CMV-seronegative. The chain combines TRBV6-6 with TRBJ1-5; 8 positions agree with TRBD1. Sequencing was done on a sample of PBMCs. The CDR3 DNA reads TGTGCCAGCAGTCCCGGACAGGGAAGCAATCAGCCCCAGCATTTT. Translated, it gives CASSPGQGSNQPQHF.